Given below is one T cell receptor beta chain in context. Sequenced by immunoSEQ multiplex PCR; TCRdb stores in-frame clones only, minus some. The table shows about 140,000 clones, with more than 80% occurring only once. This entry belongs to a study of blood T cell repertoires in COVID-19. Trimming removed 1 base at V and 6 bases at J, with 14 bases between. Per germline, CDR1 SGHVS and CDR2 FNYEAQ. The CDR3 extends over 15 amino acids. This receptor was obtained from a human donor in a cohort sampled during active COVID-19. The chain has TRBV7-6 and TRBJ2-3; perhaps TRBD2 as D (6 bases). The sequenced material came from peripheral blood. The CDR3 DNA sequence: TGTGCCAGCAGCTTAGATGGCGGGGAGAAGGATACGCAGTATTTT. Protein product: CASSLDGGEKDTQYF.